This TCR beta chain is from a study of T-cell memory formation after mild COVID-19. General study findings and limits: Most CD4+ clones that shrank were in CM and EM, while CD8+ ones turned up in EMRA. Detection of some responders pre-infection suggested pre-existing cross-reactive memory T cells participated.

This clonotype was counted a few times. Its target is not known. Researchers used 5'RACE with constant-segment primers to make TCR alpha and TCR beta cDNA libraries that carry sample barcodes and UMIs. TCRdb itself ran the 5' RACE reads through MiXCR, one entry per CDR3 protein. Among 200,000 or so distinct CDR3 sequences listed, about 18% were seen once. Germline-derived CDR1 and CDR2 are KGHDR and SFDVKD. The CDR3 has 14 amino acids. The ends were cut back, 1 base at V and 8 bases at J, with 11 bases in the middle. The chain joins TRBV24-1 to TRBJ2-1; the D gene is possibly TRBD1 (6 bases). The clonotype comes from an adult woman who had mild COVID-19 (a few samples of this study predate the infection). Cell type and time point are not known. Sequenced: PBMCs or a T cell subset sorted from them (not recorded which). CDR3 region: CATSDFNRVDEQFF. The CDR3 nucleotides read TGTGCCACCAGTGATTTCAACAGGGTAGATGAGCAGTTCTTC.